The 12 T cell receptor beta chains given below trace back to one sample, sequenced in a study of shared clonotypes between healthy human individuals. CD45RO-negative CD8 cells positively selected for CCR7 made up the naive population, which excluded terminally differentiated effector memory CD45RA+ cells. This table comes from immunoSEQ multiplex PCR, and its TCRdb copy is limited to in-frame clones, with some not included. This sample has around 2.1 million clones, with under 95% found just once. The sequencing sample was made of naive CD8+ T cells from PBMCs. The receptors stem from a man aged 18 to 29 in good health. Some clones in this sample may be carry-over from other donors' samples.

This chain links TRBV7-2 with TRBJ2-2, with a possible D match to TRBD2 (5 bases). Trimming cost V 3 bases and J 4 bases, with 12 bases left between them. Per the germline V gene, CDR1 is SGHTA and CDR2 is FQGNSA. The CDR3 totals 15 residues. Written as DNA, the CDR3 is TGTGCCAGCAGCTTCCGGGATTGGGGCACCGGGGAGCTGTTTTTT. Translated, it gives CASSFRDWGTGELFF. Looking up the rest from reference TRBV7-2 and TRBJ2-2 gives the full variable domain: GAGVSQSPSNKVTEKGKDVELRCDPISGHTALYWYRQSLGQGLEFLIYFQGNSAPDKSGLPSDRFSAERTGGSVSTLTIQRTQQEDSAVYLCASSFRDWGTGELFFGEGSRLTVL.

CDR3 coding DNA: TGCGCCAGCAGCCAGATAGCGGCCTCCGGCGATGAGCAGTTCTTC. Its protein is CASSQIAASGDEQFF. The chain joins TRBV4-3 to TRBJ2-1, with a possible D match to TRBD2 (6 bases). This CDR3 has 15 amino acids. With 3 bases removed from V and 8 bases from J, the gap between germline ends came to 17 bases. The germline CDR1 and CDR2 sequences are LGHNA and YSLEER.

V and J are TRBV30 and TRBJ1-3; no reliable D call. V was clipped by 5 bases and J by 0 bases, with 5 bases between them. This CDR3 is 12 amino acids long. Germline CDR1 and CDR2: GTSNPN and SVGIG (reference sequence). The CDR3 loop is CAWLHSGNTIYF. CDR3 nucleotide sequence: TGTGCCTGGTTGCACTCTGGAAACACCATATATTTT.

Comments on this clone: The sample carries other DNA sequences with the same CDR3. V is TRBV9 and J is TRBJ2-3; D is unclear. Germline assignment: CDR1 SGDLS and CDR2 YYNGEE. Trimming removed 0 bases from V and 1 base from J, with 6 bases in between. The CDR3 extends over 14 amino acids. The CDR3: CASSVVGGTDTQYF. Written as DNA, the CDR3 is TGTGCCAGCAGCGTAGTAGGTGGCACAGATACGCAGTATTTT. The complete variable domain, with remaining parts taken from reference TRBV9 and TRBJ2-3, reads DSGVTQTPKHLITATGQRVTLRCSPRSGDLSVYWYQQSLDQGLQFLIQYYNGEERAKGNILERFSAQQFPDLHSELNLSSLELGDSALYFCASSVVGGTDTQYFGPGTRLTVL.

On this clone itself: In the same sample, other DNA sequences code for this CDR3. The chain joins TRBV5-1 to TRBJ2-1, with TRBD2 matching 10 bases. Unmatched junction bases numbered 6, after V lost 0 bases and J lost 6 bases. Germline assignment: CDR1 SGHRS and CDR2 YFSETQ. CDR3 length: 16 residues. The DNA for the CDR3 is TGCGCCAGCAGCTTGGCCCGTCTAGCGGGAGTCAATGAGCAGTTCTTC. Translating gives CASSLARLAGVNEQFF.

The V gene is TRBV6-6, the J gene TRBJ2-1; D unresolved. CDR3 length: 14 amino acids. Germline V gene sequence: CDR1 MNHNY, CDR2 SVGAGI (reference sequence). V was shortened by 0 bases and J by 1 base, with 4 bases between the two germline ends. The CDR3 DNA sequence: TGTGCCAGCAGTTACTCCCCGTCCTACAATGAGCAGTTCTTC. It yields the protein CASSYSPSYNEQFF.

CDR3 protein: CASSIIAGAYEQYF. CDR3 in DNA: TGTGCCAGTAGTATTATAGCGGGGGCCTACGAGCAGTACTTC. The V and J genes are TRBV19 and TRBJ2-7, with 9 bases fitting TRBD2. The V segment lost 3 bases and the J segment 2 bases; nucleotides outside the gene matches: 2. CDR3 size: 14 residues. Germline CDR1 is LNHDA and CDR2 is SQIVND (reference sequence).

V and J are TRBV7-8 and TRBJ2-7; TRBD2 agrees at 14 bases. V shed 4 bases and J 4 bases; nucleotides not matched to a gene: 6. Germline loops: CDR1 SGHVS, CDR2 FQNEAQ. The CDR3 extends over 16 amino acids. In nucleotides, the CDR3 is TGTGCCAGCAGCTCCCCCGGACTAGCGGGAGGTTACGAGCAGTACTTC. It specifies CASSSPGLAGGYEQYF. The full variable domain, rest sourced from reference TRBV7-8 and TRBJ2-7, is GAGVSQSPRYKVAKRGQDVALRCDPISGHVSLFWYQQALGQGPEFLTYFQNEAQLDKSGLPSDRFFAERPEGSVSTLKIQRTQQEDSAVYLCASSSPGLAGGYEQYFGPGTRLTVT.

The chain recombines TRBV7-9 with TRBJ2-1, with a possible D match to TRBD1 (5 bases). The CDR3 sequence is 15 residues long. V lost 3 bases and J 6 bases, leaving 15 bases between the germline ends. Germline values: CDR1 SEHNR, CDR2 FQNEAQ (reference sequence). The CDR3 protein is CASSLGGAVFNEQFF. CDR3 nucleotide sequence: TGTGCCAGCAGCTTGGGTGGGGCAGTCTTCAATGAGCAGTTCTTC.

The chain joins TRBV28 to TRBJ1-3, with TRBD1 matching 7 bases. CDR3 length equals 16 residues. V shed 6 bases, J shed 1 base, and the junction held 9 bases outside the gene matches. CDR1 is MDHEN and CDR2 is SYDVKM in the germline V gene. DNA for the CDR3: TGTGCCAGCAGCTCAAAGAGGGGGCGGTCTGGAAACACCATATATTTT. This codes for CASSSKRGRSGNTIYF.

The chain employs TRBV13 and TRBJ2-4; TRBD1 matches 9 bases. This CDR3 contains 13 residues. In germline, CDR1 is PRHDT, CDR2 FYEKMQ (reference sequence). The J segment lost 10 bases and the V segment lost 0 bases, leaving 1 base of the junction unmatched. This CDR3 is CASSLGTGGIQYF. The DNA for the CDR3 is TGTGCCAGCAGCTTAGGGACAGGGGGTATTCAGTACTTC.

The rearrangement links TRBV7-2 to TRBJ1-1, with D unresolved. Germline loops: CDR1 SGHTA, CDR2 FQGNSA. Trimming took off 1 base at V and 8 bases at J, with 5 bases between the two ends. The CDR3 is made up of 11 amino acids. The CDR3 DNA is TGTGCCAGCAGCTTAGATGAGGAAGCTTTCTTT. It codes for CASSLDEEAFF.